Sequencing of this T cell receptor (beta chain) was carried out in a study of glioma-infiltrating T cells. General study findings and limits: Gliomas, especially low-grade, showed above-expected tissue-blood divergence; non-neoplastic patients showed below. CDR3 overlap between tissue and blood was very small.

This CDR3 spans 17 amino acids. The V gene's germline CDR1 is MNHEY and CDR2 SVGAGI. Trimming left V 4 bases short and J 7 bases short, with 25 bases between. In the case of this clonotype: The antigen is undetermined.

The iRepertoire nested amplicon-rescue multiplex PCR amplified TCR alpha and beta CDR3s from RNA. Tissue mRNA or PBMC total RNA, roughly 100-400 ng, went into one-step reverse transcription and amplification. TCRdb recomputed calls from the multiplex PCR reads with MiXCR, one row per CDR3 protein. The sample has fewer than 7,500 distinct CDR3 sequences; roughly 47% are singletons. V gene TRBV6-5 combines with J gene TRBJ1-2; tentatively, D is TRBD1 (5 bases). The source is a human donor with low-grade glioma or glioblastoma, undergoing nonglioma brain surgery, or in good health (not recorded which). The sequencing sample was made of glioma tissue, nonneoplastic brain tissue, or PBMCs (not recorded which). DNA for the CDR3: TGTGCCAGCAGTTGCGAATTTACGGGGGGGATAGGTCTTGGCTACACCTTC. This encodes CASSCEFTGGIGLGYTF.